This is a list of T cell receptor beta chains from one sample in a study of cytomegalovirus exposure and HLA in healthy donors. TCRdb keeps only in-frame clones here, not all; method: immunoSEQ multiplex PCR. The sample lists hundreds of thousands of clones; 65% to 85% were seen once. Sample: PBMCs. Every receptor here comes from a boy aged 2-15 years in good health and CMV-seronegative. The CDR3 runs from the conserved cysteine through the conserved F or W. A D gene is named only where the DNA matches it firmly. Rows give clone size only sometimes, using once, few, many, or a class for an expanded clone.

cdr3_length: 12
d_call: TRBD1
j_call: TRBJ2-3
clone_size: few
v_call: TRBV5-4
cdr3_aa: CASSLGQGGRYF
cdr3_nt: TGTGCCAGCAGCTTGGGACAGGGGGGCAGGTATTTT

cdr3_length: 14
d_call: -
j_call: TRBJ1-1
clone_size: -
v_call: TRBV5-5
cdr3_aa: CASSPQAVDTEAFF
cdr3_nt: TGTGCCAGCAGCCCGCAAGCGGTCGACACTGAAGCTTTCTTT

cdr3_length: 15
d_call: -
j_call: TRBJ1-5
clone_size: -
v_call: TRBV7-2
cdr3_aa: CASSSRGAPYQPQHF
cdr3_nt: TGTGCCAGCAGCTCCCGGGGTGCCCCCTATCAGCCCCAGCATTTT

cdr3_length: 17
d_call: TRBD1
j_call: TRBJ1-1
clone_size: -
v_call: TRBV4-1
cdr3_aa: CASSPTGQGIMNTEAFF
cdr3_nt: TGCGCCAGCAGCCCCACGGGACAGGGGATCATGAACACTGAAGCTTTCTTT

cdr3_length: 15
d_call: TRBD2
j_call: TRBJ2-7
clone_size: -
v_call: TRBV5-6
cdr3_aa: CASSGGLVRNYEQYF
cdr3_nt: TGTGCCAGCAGCGGGGGACTAGTAAGAAACTACGAGCAGTACTTC

cdr3_length: 14
d_call: -
j_call: TRBJ2-7
clone_size: few
v_call: TRBV5-5
cdr3_aa: CASSLVPGIYEQYF
cdr3_nt: TGTGCCAGCAGCTTGGTTCCAGGGATCTACGAGCAGTACTTC

cdr3_length: 13
d_call: -
j_call: TRBJ1-1
clone_size: -
v_call: TRBV7-9
cdr3_aa: CASWAGMNTEAFF
cdr3_nt: TGTGCCTCTTGGGCAGGGATGAACACTGAAGCTTTCTTT

cdr3_length: 12
d_call: TRBD2
j_call: TRBJ2-7
clone_size: -
v_call: TRBV27
cdr3_aa: CASRGESYEQYF
cdr3_nt: TGTGCCAGCCGGGGGGAATCCTACGAGCAGTACTTC

cdr3_length: 16
d_call: TRBD1
j_call: TRBJ2-3
clone_size: -
v_call: TRBV30
cdr3_aa: CAWSVLGAGGTDTQYF
cdr3_nt: TGTGCCTGGAGTGTACTCGGGGCAGGGGGTACAGATACGCAGTATTTT

cdr3_length: 16
d_call: TRBD2
j_call: TRBJ2-5
clone_size: -
v_call: TRBV2
cdr3_aa: CASSVNPGTSAETQYF
cdr3_nt: TGTGCCAGCAGTGTCAACCCCGGGACTAGCGCAGAGACCCAGTACTTC

cdr3_length: 15
d_call: -
j_call: TRBJ2-1
clone_size: -
v_call: TRBV10-2
cdr3_aa: CATLRDSSSYNEQFF
cdr3_nt: TGCGCCACTCTGAGGGACTCCAGCTCCTACAATGAGCAGTTCTTC

cdr3_length: 11
d_call: TRBD1
j_call: TRBJ1-2
clone_size: -
v_call: TRBV30
cdr3_aa: CAWATGAGYTF
cdr3_nt: TGTGCCTGGGCGACAGGGGCCGGCTACACCTTC

cdr3_length: 14
d_call: TRBD1
j_call: TRBJ2-5
clone_size: once
v_call: TRBV7-9
cdr3_aa: CASSRQGLRETQYF
cdr3_nt: TGTGCCAGCAGCAGACAGGGGTTGAGAGAGACCCAGTACTTC

cdr3_length: 13
d_call: TRBD2
j_call: TRBJ2-2
clone_size: -
v_call: TRBV27
cdr3_aa: CASTPGGMGELFF
cdr3_nt: TGTGCCAGCACCCCGGGGGGAATGGGGGAGCTGTTTTTT

cdr3_length: 12
d_call: -
j_call: TRBJ2-5
clone_size: -
v_call: TRBV11-2
cdr3_aa: CASSLAEETQYF
cdr3_nt: TGTGCCAGCAGCTTAGCTGAAGAGACCCAGTACTTC

cdr3_length: 14
d_call: TRBD2
j_call: TRBJ2-2
clone_size: few
v_call: TRBV6-1
cdr3_aa: CASSRAGGAGELFF
cdr3_nt: TGTGCCAGCAGCCGTGCGGGAGGCGCCGGGGAGCTGTTTTTT

cdr3_length: 14
d_call: -
j_call: TRBJ2-2
clone_size: -
v_call: TRBV6-1
cdr3_aa: CASSENRDPGELFF
cdr3_nt: TGTGCCAGCAGTGAAAACAGGGATCCCGGGGAGCTGTTTTTT

cdr3_length: 15
d_call: TRBD1
j_call: TRBJ1-2
clone_size: -
v_call: TRBV7-9
cdr3_aa: CASSYDGTATYGYTF
cdr3_nt: TGTGCCAGCAGCTACGACGGGACAGCTACCTATGGCTACACCTTC

cdr3_length: 13
d_call: -
j_call: TRBJ2-2
clone_size: few
v_call: TRBV5-1
cdr3_aa: CASSLASTGELFF
cdr3_nt: TGCGCCAGCAGCTTGGCTTCTACCGGGGAGCTGTTTTTT

cdr3_length: 17
d_call: TRBD1
j_call: TRBJ2-5
clone_size: -
v_call: TRBV27
cdr3_aa: CASRTRFEPGQAETQYF
cdr3_nt: TGTGCCAGCAGAACTAGATTTGAACCCGGACAGGCCGAGACCCAGTACTTC

cdr3_length: 13
d_call: -
j_call: TRBJ2-2
clone_size: -
v_call: TRBV5-1
cdr3_aa: CASSLGTTGELFF
cdr3_nt: TGCGCCAGCAGCTTGGGGACAACCGGGGAGCTGTTTTTT

cdr3_length: 17
d_call: TRBD2
j_call: TRBJ2-2
clone_size: -
v_call: TRBV5-1
cdr3_aa: CASRRTSGRPNTGELFF
cdr3_nt: TGCGCCAGCAGACGTACTAGCGGGAGGCCCAACACCGGGGAGCTGTTTTTT

cdr3_length: 11
d_call: -
j_call: TRBJ2-2
clone_size: -
v_call: TRBV29-1
cdr3_aa: CSVLEVGELFF
cdr3_nt: TGCAGCGTCCTGGAGGTCGGGGAGCTGTTTTTT

cdr3_length: 16
d_call: TRBD1
j_call: TRBJ1-1
clone_size: -
v_call: TRBV6-1
cdr3_aa: CASSAGDRGLNTEAFF
cdr3_nt: TGTGCCAGCAGTGCCGGGGACAGGGGGTTGAACACTGAAGCTTTCTTT

cdr3_length: 14
d_call: -
j_call: TRBJ1-1
clone_size: -
v_call: TRBV7-6
cdr3_aa: CASSPGSRGTEAFF
cdr3_nt: TGTGCCAGCAGCCCCGGATCACGAGGGACTGAAGCTTTCTTT

cdr3_length: 13
d_call: -
j_call: TRBJ2-3
clone_size: -
v_call: TRBV27
cdr3_aa: CASRPLRADTQYF
cdr3_nt: TGTGCCAGCCGTCCCCTTCGGGCAGATACGCAGTATTTT

cdr3_length: 16
d_call: -
j_call: TRBJ1-5
clone_size: few
v_call: TRBV6-6
cdr3_aa: CASSYRGGDSNQPQHF
cdr3_nt: TGTGCCAGCAGTTATCGCGGGGGAGATAGCAATCAGCCCCAGCATTTT

cdr3_length: 15
d_call: -
j_call: TRBJ1-4
clone_size: -
v_call: TRBV19
cdr3_aa: CASSIAGQTNEKLFF
cdr3_nt: TGTGCCAGTAGTATTGCGGGGCAGACTAATGAAAAACTGTTTTTT

cdr3_length: 16
d_call: TRBD1
j_call: TRBJ2-3
clone_size: -
v_call: TRBV9
cdr3_aa: CASSVEGQASTDTQYF
cdr3_nt: TGTGCCAGCAGCGTAGAGGGACAGGCGAGCACAGATACGCAGTATTTT

cdr3_length: 16
d_call: -
j_call: TRBJ1-4
clone_size: -
v_call: TRBV7-8
cdr3_aa: CASSPFRQATNEKLFF
cdr3_nt: TGTGCCAGCAGCCCGTTCCGACAGGCAACTAATGAAAAACTGTTTTTT

cdr3_length: 15
d_call: TRBD1
j_call: TRBJ2-5
clone_size: -
v_call: TRBV6-1
cdr3_aa: CASSEARGPLETQYF
cdr3_nt: TGTGCCAGCAGTGAAGCAAGGGGGCCCCTAGAGACCCAGTACTTC

cdr3_length: 13
d_call: -
j_call: TRBJ2-1
clone_size: -
v_call: TRBV13
cdr3_aa: CASSPTEGDEQLF
cdr3_nt: TGTGCCAGCAGCCCTACCGAGGGTGATGAGCAGCTCTTC

cdr3_length: 12
d_call: -
j_call: TRBJ2-1
clone_size: -
v_call: TRBV4-1
cdr3_aa: CASSRRYNEQFF
cdr3_nt: TGCGCCAGCAGCCGCCGGTACAATGAGCAGTTCTTC

cdr3_length: 16
d_call: -
j_call: TRBJ2-1
clone_size: -
v_call: TRBV7-8
cdr3_aa: CASSLVAGIGPNEQFF
cdr3_nt: TGTGCCAGCAGCTTAGTGGCCGGGATCGGGCCCAATGAGCAGTTCTTC

cdr3_length: 14
d_call: -
j_call: TRBJ1-1
clone_size: once
v_call: TRBV4-1
cdr3_aa: CASSHTSGSTEAFF
cdr3_nt: TGCGCCAGCAGCCACACCTCGGGGAGCACTGAAGCTTTCTTT

cdr3_length: 14
d_call: -
j_call: TRBJ2-7
clone_size: few
v_call: TRBV27
cdr3_aa: CASSPHSVLDEQYF
cdr3_nt: TGTGCCAGCAGTCCGCACAGTGTGTTAGACGAGCAGTACTTC

cdr3_length: 15
d_call: -
j_call: TRBJ1-5
clone_size: -
v_call: TRBV9
cdr3_aa: CASSVGGGWNQPQHF
cdr3_nt: TGTGCCAGCAGCGTAGGGGGGGGCTGGAATCAGCCCCAGCATTTT

cdr3_length: 15
d_call: TRBD2
j_call: TRBJ2-1
clone_size: -
v_call: TRBV13
cdr3_aa: CASSLYSGGGNEQFF
cdr3_nt: TGTGCCAGCAGCTTATATAGCGGGGGGGGCAATGAGCAGTTCTTC

cdr3_length: 14
d_call: -
j_call: TRBJ1-1
clone_size: -
v_call: TRBV6-1
cdr3_aa: CASSEHRANTEAFF
cdr3_nt: TGTGCCAGCAGTGAACACAGGGCGAACACTGAAGCTTTCTTT

cdr3_length: 15
d_call: TRBD2
j_call: TRBJ2-5
clone_size: -
v_call: TRBV6-1
cdr3_aa: CASSEGTRGGETQYF
cdr3_nt: TGTGCCAGCAGTGAAGGGACTCGGGGGGGAGAGACCCAGTACTTC

cdr3_length: 15
d_call: TRBD1
j_call: TRBJ1-2
clone_size: -
v_call: TRBV7-2
cdr3_aa: CASSPGQAYSDGYTF
cdr3_nt: TGTGCCAGCAGCCCAGGACAGGCCTATTCCGATGGCTACACCTTC

cdr3_length: 16
d_call: -
j_call: TRBJ1-6
clone_size: -
v_call: TRBV6-6
cdr3_aa: CASASGLSSYNSPLHF
cdr3_nt: TGTGCCAGCGCTTCAGGACTGAGCTCCTATAATTCACCCCTCCACTTT

cdr3_length: 11
d_call: -
j_call: TRBJ2-1
clone_size: -
v_call: TRBV20-1
cdr3_aa: CSAEGGPEQFF
cdr3_nt: TGCAGTGCCGAAGGGGGTCCTGAGCAGTTCTTC

cdr3_length: 15
d_call: -
j_call: TRBJ2-7
clone_size: -
v_call: TRBV14
cdr3_aa: CASSQTGQRSYEQYF
cdr3_nt: TGTGCCAGCAGCCAAACAGGGCAGCGTTCCTACGAGCAGTACTTC

cdr3_length: 12
d_call: -
j_call: TRBJ1-1
clone_size: few
v_call: TRBV11-2
cdr3_aa: CASSHDSTEAFF
cdr3_nt: TGTGCCAGCAGCCACGACAGTACTGAAGCTTTCTTT

cdr3_length: 16
d_call: -
j_call: TRBJ2-7
clone_size: -
v_call: TRBV21-1
cdr3_aa: CASSKELGSSSYEQYF
cdr3_nt: TGTGCCAGCAGCAAAGAGCTCGGGAGTAGCTCCTACGAGCAGTACTTC

cdr3_length: 14
d_call: TRBD1
j_call: TRBJ2-7
clone_size: -
v_call: TRBV7-3
cdr3_aa: CASSPGTVPNVLSF
cdr3_nt: TGTGCCAGCAGCCCCGGGACAGTCCCCAATGTACTGTCCTTC

cdr3_length: 14
d_call: -
j_call: TRBJ1-2
clone_size: -
v_call: TRBV4-1
cdr3_aa: CASSQSTANYGYTF
cdr3_nt: TGCGCCAGCAGCCAATCGACAGCTAACTATGGCTACACCTTC

cdr3_length: 15
d_call: -
j_call: TRBJ2-5
clone_size: few
v_call: TRBV5-6
cdr3_aa: CASSLSQGGQETQYF
cdr3_nt: TGTGCCAGCAGCTTGTCACAGGGGGGGCAAGAGACCCAGTACTTC

cdr3_length: 14
d_call: TRBD1
j_call: TRBJ1-2
clone_size: -
v_call: TRBV11-2
cdr3_aa: CASSQGRGYYGYTF
cdr3_nt: TGTGCCAGCAGCCAGGGCAGGGGGTACTATGGCTACACCTTC

cdr3_length: 12
d_call: -
j_call: TRBJ2-3
clone_size: -
v_call: TRBV7-9
cdr3_aa: CASSLYTDTQYF
cdr3_nt: TGTGCCAGCAGCTTATACACAGATACGCAGTATTTT

cdr3_length: 13
d_call: -
j_call: TRBJ2-3
clone_size: -
v_call: TRBV29-1
cdr3_aa: CSVDSTSTDTQYF
cdr3_nt: TGCAGCGTCGACTCGACCAGCACAGATACGCAGTATTTT

cdr3_length: 14
d_call: TRBD1
j_call: TRBJ1-3
clone_size: few
v_call: TRBV11-3
cdr3_aa: CASSLGTGGNTIYF
cdr3_nt: TGTGCCAGCAGCTTAGGGACAGGTGGAAACACCATATATTTT